The T cell receptor (beta chain) under discussion was sequenced for a study of OX40 agonist ivuxolimab in advanced cancers. The J segment lost 7 bases and the V segment lost 10 bases, leaving 9 bases of the junction unmatched. CDR3 size: 13 residues. Germline values: CDR1 MDHEN, CDR2 SYDVKM. This clone was seen only a few times. Its antigen is not identified. Findings and limits, study-wide: Partial responders at 0.1-3.0 mg/kg showed near-lowest clonal expansion. Certain nonresponders likewise exhibited a low normalized T-cell clonal expansion. At 0.1 to 3.0 mg/kg and by week 6, clonal expansion occurred in CD4+ and CD8+ blood T cells.

Measured with immunoSEQ multiplex PCR; TCRdb has only the in-frame clones, and not every one. The sample yields around 70,000 clones, about four fifths seen once. The rearrangement joins TRBV28 to TRBJ2-1; 8 bases fit TRBD2. The TCR sequence derives from an adult with an advanced solid tumor such as melanoma, head and neck, liver or kidney cancer. This sample comprised CD4+ or CD8+ T cells sorted from blood, obtained in a trial of the OX40 agonist ivuxolimab. CDR3 in amino acids: CATAGGRRNEQFF. The CDR3 DNA follows: TGTGCCACGGCAGGCGGGAGGAGGAATGAGCAGTTCTTC.